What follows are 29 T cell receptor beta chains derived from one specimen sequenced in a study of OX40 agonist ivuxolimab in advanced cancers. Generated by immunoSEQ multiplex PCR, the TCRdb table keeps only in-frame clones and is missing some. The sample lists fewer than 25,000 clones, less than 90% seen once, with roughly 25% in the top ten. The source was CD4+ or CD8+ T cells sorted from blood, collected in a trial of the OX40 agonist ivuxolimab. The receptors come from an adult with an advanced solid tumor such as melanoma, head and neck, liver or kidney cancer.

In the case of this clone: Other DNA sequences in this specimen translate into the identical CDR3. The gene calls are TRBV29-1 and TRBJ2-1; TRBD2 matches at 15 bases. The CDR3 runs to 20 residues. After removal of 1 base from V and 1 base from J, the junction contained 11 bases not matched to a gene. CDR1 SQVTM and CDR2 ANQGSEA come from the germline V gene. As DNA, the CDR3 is TGCAGCGTTGAAGGACTCCCCGGGACTAGCGGGAGGAGTTCCTACAATGAGCAGTTCTTC. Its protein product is CSVEGLPGTSGRSSYNEQFF.

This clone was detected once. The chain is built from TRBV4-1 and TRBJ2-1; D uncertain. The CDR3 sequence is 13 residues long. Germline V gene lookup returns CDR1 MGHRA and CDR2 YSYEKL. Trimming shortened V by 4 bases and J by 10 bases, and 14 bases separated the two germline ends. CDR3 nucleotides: TGCGCCAGCAGCCCCCTCCCCGGGCGGGAGCAGTTCTTC. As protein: CASSPLPGREQFF.

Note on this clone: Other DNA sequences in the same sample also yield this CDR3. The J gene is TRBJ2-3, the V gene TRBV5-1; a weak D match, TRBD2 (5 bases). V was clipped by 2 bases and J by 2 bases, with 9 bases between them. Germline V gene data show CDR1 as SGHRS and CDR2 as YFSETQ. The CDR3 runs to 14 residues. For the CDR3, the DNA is TGCGCCAGCAGCTTTACTAGGGACACAGATACGCAGTATTTT. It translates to CASSFTRDTDTQYF. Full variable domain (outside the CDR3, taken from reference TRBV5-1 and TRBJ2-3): KAGVTQTPRYLIKTRGQQVTLSCSPISGHRSVSWYQQTPGQGLQFLFEYFSETQRNKGNFPGRFSGRQFSNSRSEMNVSTLELGDSALYLCASSFTRDTDTQYFGPGTRLTVL.

CDR3 coding DNA: TGTGCCAGCAGTGGAAAACTCTCCTACAATGAGCAGTTCTTC. The encoded protein is CASSGKLSYNEQFF. The rearrangement links TRBV9 to TRBJ2-1; unclear D gene. The CDR3 totals 14 residues. Per the germline V gene, CDR1 is SGDLS and CDR2 is YYNGEE. V was pared by 5 bases and J by 0 bases, with 9 bases between.

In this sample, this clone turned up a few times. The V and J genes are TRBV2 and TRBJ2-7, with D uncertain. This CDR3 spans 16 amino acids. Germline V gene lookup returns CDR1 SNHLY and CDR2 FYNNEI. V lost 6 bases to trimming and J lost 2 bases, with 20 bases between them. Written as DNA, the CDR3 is TGTGCCAGCAGCGTCACCGTACGGATAAGAACCTACGAGCAGTACTTC. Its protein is CASSVTVRIRTYEQYF.

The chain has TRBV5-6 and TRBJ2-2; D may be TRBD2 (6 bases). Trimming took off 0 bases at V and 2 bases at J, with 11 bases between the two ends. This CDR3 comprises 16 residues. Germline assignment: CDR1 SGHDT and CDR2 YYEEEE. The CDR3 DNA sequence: TGTGCCAGCAGCTTGGCCTTCGGGGGTAACACCGGGGAGCTGTTTTTT. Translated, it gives CASSLAFGGNTGELFF.

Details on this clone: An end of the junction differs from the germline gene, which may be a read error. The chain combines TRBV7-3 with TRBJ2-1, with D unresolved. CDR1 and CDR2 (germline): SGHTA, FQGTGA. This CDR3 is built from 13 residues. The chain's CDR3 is CASSRDSHNEQFF. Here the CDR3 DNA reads TGTGCCAGCAGCCGAGACTCCCACAATGAGCAGTTCTTC.

The CDR3 region has the DNA TGTGCCAGCAGCTCACAAAATCAGCCCCAGCATTTT. Translating gives CASSSQNQPQHF. The V call is TRBV7-9, the J call TRBJ1-5; D is ambiguous. The germline gives CDR1 SEHNR, CDR2 FQNEAQ (reference sequence). The V gene lost 4 bases and the J gene lost 4 bases, with 5 bases spanning the gap. This CDR3 is built from 12 residues.

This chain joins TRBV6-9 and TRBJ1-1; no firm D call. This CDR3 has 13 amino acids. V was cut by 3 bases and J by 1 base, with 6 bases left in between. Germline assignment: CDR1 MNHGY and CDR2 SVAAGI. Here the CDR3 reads CASSYSRNTEAFF. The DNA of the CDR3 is TGTGCCAGCAGTTACTCAAGGAACACTGAAGCTTTCTTT.

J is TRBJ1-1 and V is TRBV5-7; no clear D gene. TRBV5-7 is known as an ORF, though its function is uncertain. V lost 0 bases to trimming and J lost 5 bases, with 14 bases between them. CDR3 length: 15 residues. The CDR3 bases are TGTGCCAGCAGCTTGGCCGAGGGTTTGGGGACTGAAGCTTTCTTT. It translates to CASSLAEGLGTEAFF.

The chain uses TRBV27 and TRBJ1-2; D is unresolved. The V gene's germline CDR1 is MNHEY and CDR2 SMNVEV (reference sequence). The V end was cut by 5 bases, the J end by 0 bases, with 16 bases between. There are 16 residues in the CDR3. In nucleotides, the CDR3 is TGTGCCAGCAGTACAACTGGGGTAACTCCTAACTATGGCTACACCTTC. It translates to CASSTTGVTPNYGYTF.

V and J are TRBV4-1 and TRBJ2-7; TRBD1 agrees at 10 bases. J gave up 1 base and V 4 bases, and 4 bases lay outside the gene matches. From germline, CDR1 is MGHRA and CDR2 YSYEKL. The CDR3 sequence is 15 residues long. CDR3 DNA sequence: TGCGCCAGCAGCCCAGGACAGGGGGGTTCCTACGAGCAGTACTTC. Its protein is CASSPGQGGSYEQYF.

The CDR3 DNA reads TGCAGCGCCTCCTACCAAGAGACCCAGTACTTC. Residues: CSASYQETQYF. The chain combines TRBV29-1 with TRBJ2-5, with D unclear. This CDR3 has 11 amino acids. V lost 7 bases and J 0 bases, leaving 6 bases between the germline ends. Germline CDR1 and CDR2: SQVTM and ANQGSEA.

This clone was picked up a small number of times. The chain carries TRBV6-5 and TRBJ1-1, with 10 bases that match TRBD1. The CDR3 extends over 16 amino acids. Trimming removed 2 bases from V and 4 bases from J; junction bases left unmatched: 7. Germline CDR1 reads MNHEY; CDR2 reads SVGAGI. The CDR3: CASSYARTGGSTEAFF. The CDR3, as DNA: TGTGCCAGCAGTTACGCTAGGACAGGGGGGAGCACTGAAGCTTTCTTT.

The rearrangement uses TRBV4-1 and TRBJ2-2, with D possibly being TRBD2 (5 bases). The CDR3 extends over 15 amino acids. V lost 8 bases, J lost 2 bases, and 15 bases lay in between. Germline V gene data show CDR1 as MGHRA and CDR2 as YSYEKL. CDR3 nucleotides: TGCGCCAGCGGACCCTTTGGAGGAAACACCGGGGAGCTGTTTTTT. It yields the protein CASGPFGGNTGELFF.

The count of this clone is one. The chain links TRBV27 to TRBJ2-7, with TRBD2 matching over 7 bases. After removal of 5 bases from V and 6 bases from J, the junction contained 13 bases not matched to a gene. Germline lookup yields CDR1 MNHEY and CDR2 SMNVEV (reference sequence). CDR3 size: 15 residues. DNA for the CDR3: TGTGCCAGCAGTCCCTTGAGGGAGGGCGAAGGCGAGCAGTACTTC. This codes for CASSPLREGEGEQYF.

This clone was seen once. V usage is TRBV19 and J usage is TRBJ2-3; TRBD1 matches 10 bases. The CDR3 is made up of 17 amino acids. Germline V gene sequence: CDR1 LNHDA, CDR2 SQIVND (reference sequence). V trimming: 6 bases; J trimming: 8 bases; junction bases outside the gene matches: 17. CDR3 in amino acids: CASSLTGGDTGSPTQYF. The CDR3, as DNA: TGTGCCAGTAGCCTGACAGGGGGCGATACGGGTTCCCCTACGCAGTATTTT.

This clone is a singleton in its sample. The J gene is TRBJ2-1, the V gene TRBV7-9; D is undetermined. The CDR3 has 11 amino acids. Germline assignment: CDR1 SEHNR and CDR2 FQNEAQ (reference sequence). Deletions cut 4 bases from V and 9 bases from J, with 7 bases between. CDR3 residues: CASSSSVEQFF. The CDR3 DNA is TGTGCCAGCAGCTCGTCCGTTGAGCAGTTCTTC.

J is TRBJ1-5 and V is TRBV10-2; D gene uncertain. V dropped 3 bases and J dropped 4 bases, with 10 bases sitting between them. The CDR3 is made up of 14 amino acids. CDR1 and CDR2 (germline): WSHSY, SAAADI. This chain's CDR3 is CASSDLGLNQPQHF. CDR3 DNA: TGCGCCAGCAGTGATCTCGGCTTGAATCAGCCCCAGCATTTT.

In nucleotides, the CDR3 is TGTGCCAGCAGCCCAGAAGGGGTCTCCTACGAGCAGTACTTC. This codes for CASSPEGVSYEQYF. V usage is TRBV9 and J usage is TRBJ2-7; TRBD1 is a possible D gene (5 bases). The CDR3 totals 14 residues. V was pared by 4 bases and J by 0 bases, with 11 bases between. Germline values: CDR1 SGDLS, CDR2 YYNGEE.

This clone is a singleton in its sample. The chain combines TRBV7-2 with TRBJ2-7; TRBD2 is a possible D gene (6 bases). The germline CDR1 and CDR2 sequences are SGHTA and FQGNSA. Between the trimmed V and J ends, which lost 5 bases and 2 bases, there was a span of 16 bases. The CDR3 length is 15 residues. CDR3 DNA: TGTGCCAGCAGCCCCTTGTCAGCGGGTACCTACGAGCAGTACTTC. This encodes CASSPLSAGTYEQYF.

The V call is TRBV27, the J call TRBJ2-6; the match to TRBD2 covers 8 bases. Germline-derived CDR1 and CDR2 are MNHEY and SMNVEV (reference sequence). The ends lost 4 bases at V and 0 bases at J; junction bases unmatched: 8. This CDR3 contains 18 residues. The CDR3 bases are TGTGCCAGCAGTTCATTAGCGGGAACCACCTCTGGGGCCAACGTCCTGACTTTC. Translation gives CASSSLAGTTSGANVLTF.

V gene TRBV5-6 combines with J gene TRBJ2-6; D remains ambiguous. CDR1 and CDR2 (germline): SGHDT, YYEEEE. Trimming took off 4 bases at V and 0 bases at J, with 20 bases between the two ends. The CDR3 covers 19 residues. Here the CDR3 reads CASSLGTGAPSSGANVLTF. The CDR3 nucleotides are TGTGCCAGCAGCCTTGGAACGGGCGCGCCTAGCTCTGGGGCCAACGTCCTGACTTTC.

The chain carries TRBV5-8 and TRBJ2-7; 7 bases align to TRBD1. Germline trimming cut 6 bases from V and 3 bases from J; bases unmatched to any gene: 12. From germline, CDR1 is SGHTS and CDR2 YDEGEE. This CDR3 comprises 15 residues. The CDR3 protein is CASTFAPGGVYEQYF. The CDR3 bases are TGTGCCAGCACCTTCGCCCCAGGGGGTGTCTACGAGCAGTACTTC.

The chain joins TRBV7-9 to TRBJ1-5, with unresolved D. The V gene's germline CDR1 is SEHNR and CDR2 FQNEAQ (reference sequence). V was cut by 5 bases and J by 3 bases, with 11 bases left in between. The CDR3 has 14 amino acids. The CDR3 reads CASSREGPNQPQHF. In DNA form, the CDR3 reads TGTGCCAGCAGCAGGGAGGGCCCCAATCAGCCCCAGCATTTT.

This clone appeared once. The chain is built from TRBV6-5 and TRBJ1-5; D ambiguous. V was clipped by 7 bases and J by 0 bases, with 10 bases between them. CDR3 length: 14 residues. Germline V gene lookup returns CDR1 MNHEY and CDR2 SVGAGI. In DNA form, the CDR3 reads TGTGCCAGCAAAGTGGACGGTAGCAATCAGCCCCAGCATTTT. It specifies CASKVDGSNQPQHF.

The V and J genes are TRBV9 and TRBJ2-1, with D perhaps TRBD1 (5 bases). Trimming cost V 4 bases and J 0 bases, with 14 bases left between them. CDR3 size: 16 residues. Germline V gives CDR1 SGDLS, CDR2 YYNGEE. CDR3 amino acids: CASSSETASSYNEQFF. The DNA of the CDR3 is TGTGCCAGCAGCAGCGAGACAGCCAGCTCCTACAATGAGCAGTTCTTC. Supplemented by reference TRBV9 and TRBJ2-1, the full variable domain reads DSGVTQTPKHLITATGQRVTLRCSPRSGDLSVYWYQQSLDQGLQFLIQYYNGEERAKGNILERFSAQQFPDLHSELNLSSLELGDSALYFCASSSETASSYNEQFFGPGTRLTVL.

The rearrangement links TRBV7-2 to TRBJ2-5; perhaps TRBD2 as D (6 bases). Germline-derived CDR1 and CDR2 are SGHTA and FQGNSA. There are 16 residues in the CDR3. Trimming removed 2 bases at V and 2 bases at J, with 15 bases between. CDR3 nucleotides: TGTGCCAGCAGCTTATTGGCTAGCGCTTCACAAGAGACCCAGTACTTC. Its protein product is CASSLLASASQETQYF.

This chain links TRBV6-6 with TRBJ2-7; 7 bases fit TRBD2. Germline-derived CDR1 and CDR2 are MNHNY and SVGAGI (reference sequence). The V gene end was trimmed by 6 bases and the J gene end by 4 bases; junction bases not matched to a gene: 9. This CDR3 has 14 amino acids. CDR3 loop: CASSPGGDGYEQYF. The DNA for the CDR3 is TGTGCCAGCAGCCCTGGGGGGGACGGGTACGAGCAGTACTTC.